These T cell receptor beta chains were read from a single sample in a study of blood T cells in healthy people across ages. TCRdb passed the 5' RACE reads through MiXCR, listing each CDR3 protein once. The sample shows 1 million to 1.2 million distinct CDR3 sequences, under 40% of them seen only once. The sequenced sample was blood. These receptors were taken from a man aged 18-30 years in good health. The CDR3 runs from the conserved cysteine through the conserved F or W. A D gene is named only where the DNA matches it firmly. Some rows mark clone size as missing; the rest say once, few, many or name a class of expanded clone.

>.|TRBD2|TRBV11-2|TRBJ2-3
CASSLSQLAGVNTDTQYF
TGTGCCAGCAGCTTAAGTCAACTAGCGGGGGTGAACACAGATACGCAGTATTTT
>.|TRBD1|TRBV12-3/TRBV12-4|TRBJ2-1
CASSSGTGPSVNNEQFF
TGTGCCAGCAGTTCCGGGACAGGGCCTTCGGTTAACAATGAGCAGTTCTTC
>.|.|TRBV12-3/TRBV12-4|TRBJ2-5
CASSPGGGGFEQYF
TGTGCCAGCAGCCCTGGTGGTGGGGGGTTTGAGCAGTACTTC
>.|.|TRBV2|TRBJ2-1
CASKPAGTHNEQFF
TGTGCCAGCAAACCTGCCGGGACTCACAATGAGCAGTTCTTC
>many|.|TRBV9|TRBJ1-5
CASSSGNNQPQHF
TGTGCCAGCAGTTCGGGAAACAATCAGCCCCAGCATTTT
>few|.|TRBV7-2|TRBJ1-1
CASSPRENRVGTEAFF
TGTGCCAGCAGCCCACGGGAGAATAGAGTAGGAACTGAAGCTTTCTTT
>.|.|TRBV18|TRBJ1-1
CASSQESNTEAFF
TGTGCCAGCTCACAGGAGAGCAACACTGAAGCTTTCTTT
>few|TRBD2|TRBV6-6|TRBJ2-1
CASMAGGHNEQFF
TGTGCCAGCATGGCGGGGGGACACAATGAGCAGTTCTTC
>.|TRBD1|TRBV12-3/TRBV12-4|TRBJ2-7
CASSLSRGQGTYEQYF
TGTGCCAGCAGTTTGAGTAGGGGACAGGGTACATACGAGCAGTACTTC
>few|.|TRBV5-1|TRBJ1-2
CASSLEDRTGGYTF
TGCGCCAGCAGCTTGGAAGACAGGACGGGGGGCTACACCTTC
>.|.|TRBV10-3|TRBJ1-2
CAITDVLGSGYTF
TGTGCCATCACCGATGTACTCGGTTCCGGCTACACCTTC
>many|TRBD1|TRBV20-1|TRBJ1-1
CSAEKTGDGTEAFF
TGCAGTGCTGAAAAAACAGGGGACGGTACTGAAGCTTTCTTT
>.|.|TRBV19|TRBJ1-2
CASSAQGIGDYGYTF
TGTGCCAGTAGTGCACAGGGCATCGGGGACTATGGCTACACCTTC
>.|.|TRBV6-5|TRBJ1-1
CASSTMNTEAFF
TGTGCCAGCAGTACTATGAACACTGAAGCTTTCTTT
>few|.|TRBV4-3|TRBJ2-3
CASSQDRISDTQYF
TGCGCCAGCAGCCAAGATCGGATTTCAGATACGCAGTATTTT
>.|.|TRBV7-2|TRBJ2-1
CASSYRQARSSYNEQFF
TGTGCCAGCAGCTACCGACAGGCTAGAAGCTCCTACAATGAGCAGTTCTTC
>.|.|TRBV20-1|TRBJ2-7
CSARLAPTYEQYF
TGCAGTGCTCGGCTAGCCCCCACCTACGAGCAGTACTTC
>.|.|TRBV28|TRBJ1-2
CASSCGSTYGYTF
TGTGCCAGCAGTTGTGGGTCTACCTATGGCTACACCTTC
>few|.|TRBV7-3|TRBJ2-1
CASSHDKSSYNEQFF
TGTGCCAGCAGTCACGACAAGAGCTCCTACAATGAGCAGTTCTTC
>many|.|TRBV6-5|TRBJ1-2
CASSYSITGPSYTF
TGTGCCAGCAGTTACTCGATAACAGGGCCAAGCTACACCTTC
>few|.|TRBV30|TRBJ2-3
CAWSVQTANTQYF
TGTGCCTGGAGTGTACAAACGGCTAATACGCAGTATTTT
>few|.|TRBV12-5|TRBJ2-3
CASGLDAWGTDTQYF
TGTGCTAGTGGTTTGGACGCTTGGGGGACAGATACGCAGTATTTT
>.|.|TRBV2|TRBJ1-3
CASSSDKPLTSGNTIYF
TGTGCCAGCAGTTCGGACAAACCCCTTACCTCTGGAAACACCATATATTTT
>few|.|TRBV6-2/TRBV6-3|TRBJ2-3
CASSYSWGQTTDTQYF
TGTGCCAGCAGTTACTCGTGGGGTCAGACCACAGATACGCAGTATTTT
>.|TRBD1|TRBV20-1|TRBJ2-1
CSARAPDRYNEQFF
TGCAGTGCTAGAGCCCCGGACAGGTACAATGAGCAGTTCTTC
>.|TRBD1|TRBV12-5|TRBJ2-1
CASGPGQGGNEQFF
TGTGCTAGTGGTCCCGGACAGGGGGGGAATGAGCAGTTCTTC
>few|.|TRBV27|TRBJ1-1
CASSSGIRGLNTEAFF
TGTGCCAGCAGTTCCGGGATAAGGGGACTGAACACTGAAGCTTTCTTT
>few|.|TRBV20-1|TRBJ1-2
CSARRGSAGYTF
TGTAGTGCTAGAAGAGGGTCGGCAGGCTACACCTTC
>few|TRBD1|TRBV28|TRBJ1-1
CASSPRQGYTEAFF
TGTGCCAGCAGTCCTAGACAGGGCTACACTGAAGCTTTCTTT
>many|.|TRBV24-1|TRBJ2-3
CATSEGFQGDTQYF
TGTGCCACCAGTGAAGGGTTTCAGGGAGATACGCAGTATTTT
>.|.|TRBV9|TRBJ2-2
CASIPLRSANTGELFF
TGTGCCAGCATCCCCCTAAGAAGCGCGAACACCGGGGAGCTGTTTTTT
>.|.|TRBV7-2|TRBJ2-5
CASSLPGMFTDTQETQYF
TGTGCCAGCAGCTTACCAGGGATGTTCACAGATACGCAAGAGACCCAGTACTTC
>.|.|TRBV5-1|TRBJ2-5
CASSGRTDQETQYF
TGCGCCAGCAGCGGACGGACAGACCAAGAGACCCAGTACTTC
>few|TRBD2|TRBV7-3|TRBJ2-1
CASSLRLAGNNEQFF
TGTGCCAGCAGCTTAAGGCTAGCGGGTAACAATGAGCAGTTCTTC